This T cell receptor beta chain was documented in a study of human T cells and chemical hapten exposure. Study in general: Per-sample variation in TCR yield stemmed mainly from small pooled library volume differences.

This clonotype has a count of ten or more. A single record per CDR3 protein comes from TCRdb applying MiXCR to the RACE reads. The data contain around 95,000 distinct CDR3 sequences, roughly a tenth of them seen just once; the ten biggest clones take up under 3.5%. CDR1 is DFQATT, CDR2 SNEGSKA, per germline (reference sequence). This CDR3 spans 13 amino acids. The germline V and J ends were trimmed by 4 bases and 5 bases, with 14 bases remaining between them. The sample's time point: pre-sensitization, week 0. Indicated treatment: therapeutic diphenylcyclopropenone sensitization with weekly scalp DPC.

The sequence was collected from an older woman with alopecia areata. Some clones in this sample may be carry-over from other donors' samples. The sequences come from whole blood, collected in connection with sensitization to the hapten diphenylcyclopropenone (DPC). This rearrangement joins TRBV20-1 to TRBJ1-1; no clear D gene. The CDR3 loop is CSAIRQVGTEAFF. The CDR3 coding sequence is TGCAGTGCTATCAGGCAGGTGGGGACTGAAGCTTTCTTT.